Included here is one T cell receptor beta chain sequence, with context. Study processing details: The assay estimated nucleated cells by amplifying reference gene primers. Some clones are missing from TCRdb's copy, which holds only in-frame ones; the method was immunoSEQ multiplex PCR. V and J calls and clone size follow that table, whereas D and trimming were derived from the DNA. Here the sample spans about 91,000 clones, 85% to 90% being singletons. The data belong to a study of blood T cell repertoires in COVID-19. About the study: From the United States, Italy and Spain came samples of acute and convalescent COVID-19. Sources were T cells, B-cell-depleted T cells, or PBMCs; the material itself was cDNA or gDNA.

Trimming took 4 bases from V and 1 from J; bases not matched to a gene: 7. The germline CDR1 and CDR2 sequences are SGHNT and YYREEE (reference sequence). This CDR3 has 15 amino acids. V and J are TRBV5-4 and TRBJ1-1, with TRBD1 identical over 7 bases. Sequenced sample: peripheral blood. The sequence came from a woman between 70 and 85 years old with acute or convalescent COVID-19. CDR3 coding DNA: TGTGCCAGCAGCATCAATGACAGGGCGAACACTGAAGCTTTCTTT. Its protein product is CASSINDRANTEAFF.